A single TCR beta chain is shown here with its context. Its antigen is unknown. These data are taken from a study of beta chain features in type 1 diabetes. Trimming left V 5 bases short and J 0 bases short, with 5 bases between. This CDR3 spans 12 amino acids. Germline V gene data show CDR1 as LNHNV and CDR2 as YYDKDF (reference sequence). Expressed TCRB transcripts were sequenced after all isolated RNA was converted to cDNA. Read totals for stem cell-like memory T cell samples averaged about 1 million. The protocol was immunoSEQ multiplex PCR, while the TCRdb copy is restricted to in-frame clones and leaves out a portion. The sample holds roughly 47,000 clones, around 45% seen once. A single heparinised draw of about 100 mL on average was taken per donor. Broader study findings: There was a moderate but significant shortening of TCRB CDR3s in all four CD4+ subsets of Type 1 diabetes patients. When VDJ junctions were examined, type 1 diabetes patients showed fewer insertions and more deletions.

The sequencing sample was made of stem cell memory CD4+ T cells from blood. The chain carries TRBV15 and TRBJ2-7; no clear D. The sequence came from a man aged 25-40 years with type 1 diabetes. CDR3 sequence: CATSGSSYEQYF. For the CDR3, the DNA is TGTGCCACCAGCGGTAGCTCCTACGAGCAGTACTTC.